The source of this T cell receptor (beta chain) is a study of T cell responses to AZD1222 COVID-19 vaccine. Clones were read by immunoSEQ multiplex PCR, and TCRdb kept only the in-frame ones, dropping some. This table holds 65,000 to 95,000 clones, under 95% found once. In the case of this clone: Its antigen is not known.

Findings and caveats of the study: A rise in Spike-specific TCR breadth and depth followed two AZD1222 doses. Vaccine-related CD4 TCRs covered spike, predominating at 160-218 and 743-854.

Germline CDR1 reads MDHEN; CDR2 reads SYDVKM. Trimming cost V 2 bases and J 7 bases, with 8 bases left between them. This CDR3 is 13 amino acids long. The rearrangement joins TRBV28 to TRBJ2-2; no clear D gene. The source of this sequence is an adult in good health. The starting material was peripheral blood, obtained on day 0 of MenACWY control vaccination. CDR3 loop: CASSLLRNGELFF. For the CDR3, the DNA is TGTGCCAGCAGTTTACTCCGGAACGGGGAGCTGTTTTTT.